One T cell receptor beta chain is described in this entry. Its antigen remains undetermined. No clone much larger than this one lies a single base away; base qualities are absent. This sample is drawn from a study of graft-versus-host responses after intestinal transplantation (dated by TCRdb to about 2021). Regarding the study in general: The transplants that recipients received were multivisceral, liver-intestinal, or isolated intestinal. To identify alloreactive clones, pre-transplant mixed lymphocyte reaction products were sequenced and then compared with unstimulated pre-transplant donor and recipient T cells. A cohort of under 30 intestinal transplant recipients, including one retransplant, was enrolled, and a few patients lacking pretransplant specimens were excluded. All recipients received anti-thymocyte globulin induction followed by maintenance tacrolimus and steroids for around three years. Rather than going through the commercial service, samples from a few later patients were sequenced in-house on an Illumina MiSeq and processed with MiXCR. Donor T cell macrochimerism was defined as a peak of at least 4% donor T cells among recipient peripheral blood mononuclear cells. After intestinal transplantation, graft-versus-host and host-versus-graft alloreactive T cell clones in the graft, circulation and bone marrow were tracked using bulk TCR-beta CDR3 sequencing.

The CDR3 runs 16 residues from the cysteine to the phenylalanine. Only the CDR3 part of the read is kept: 48 bases, read in frame from the first base. In the germline V gene, CDR1 corresponds to MGHRA and CDR2 to YSYEKL. Trimming removed 2 bases from V and 5 bases from J, leaving 15 bases between the germline ends. General study outcomes and caveats: GvH clones turned up in recipient bone marrow, with some appearing earlier in ileal mucosa or blood, a pattern consistent with an intestinal mucosal origin. The conclusions were limited by the relatively low number and heterogeneity of the intestinal transplant patients. High GvH to HvG T cell clonal ratios were observed in the allografts of patients with donor T cell macrochimerism. Early after transplant, peak levels of circulating GvH clones were associated with declines in HvG clones.

The time point label for this specimen denotes: cells obtained before transplantation from donor or recipient. CD3+CD4+ and CD3+CD8+ populations were FACS-sorted from unstimulated pre-transplant donor and recipient cells taken from spleen or lymph nodes. To prepare the library, the immunoSEQ multiplex PCR assay was applied. For most patients, genomic DNA was isolated with the Qiagen DNeasy Blood and Tissue Kit and shipped frozen to Adaptive Biotechnologies for TCR sequencing. For most patients, genomic DNA was subjected to high-throughput TCR-beta CDR3 sequencing by Adaptive Biotechnologies. The paper's data handling went like this. Adaptive's ImmunoSEQ software supplied the TCR sequencing data for approximately 18 patients, while MiXCR and VDJtools were used to process three other patients. CD4 versus CD8 sorting errors were corrected by removing sequences found in both subsets at a frequency ratio below 5:1. Because the origin of CDR3 nucleotide sequences shared between donor and recipient could not be assigned, those sequences were removed. To count as alloreactive, a clone needed at least 2-fold expansion over unstimulated cells and a minimum CFSE-low frequency of 0.002% (template counts) or 0.001% (read counts). Mappable clones were those detected in sequenced pre-transplant spleen, lymph node, or MLR CFSE-low populations of the donor or recipient. The cumulative frequency of alloreactive clones was calculated as a percentage of all sequences, weighted by copy number. TCRdb mirrors the immuneACCESS table, restricted to in-frame sequences. Some clones are absent from its copies; in checked studies, under half trace to an unresolved V gene, and the reason for the others is unknown. V, J and clone size are those of that table, while D and trimming were read from the DNA. The sample has about 130,000 clones on record, about 93% of them singletons. The ten largest account for 0.19% of the sample.

The input for sequencing was unstimulated CD4+ T cells sorted from spleen or lymph node cells, taken before intestinal transplant. This chain joins TRBV4-1 to TRBJ2-2; possibly the D gene is TRBD1, per 6 matching bases. The receptor comes from a human donor who received an intestinal transplant. The DNA is as follows: TGCGCCAGCAGCCAAAGACCGGACAGATCTACCGGGGAGCTGTTTTTT. It codes for CASSQRPDRSTGELFF.